This entry lists 9 T cell receptor beta chains sequenced from one sample in a study of blood T cell repertoires in COVID-19. The protocol was immunoSEQ multiplex PCR, while the TCRdb copy is restricted to in-frame clones and leaves out a portion. The sample has 100,000 to 150,000 clones; around 76% are singletons. Sequencing was performed on peripheral blood. The receptors stem from a man aged 55-75 years with acute or convalescent COVID-19.

The table lists this clone with a count of one. V gene TRBV10-1 combines with J gene TRBJ2-2, with no clear D. The CDR3 runs 14 residues. Germline V lookup: CDR1 WNHNN, CDR2 SYGVQD (reference sequence). Trimming shortened V by 6 bases and J by 0 bases, and 8 bases separated the two germline ends. DNA of the CDR3: TGCGCCAGCAGATTAGGAGCGAACACCGGGGAGCTGTTTTTT. It yields the protein CASRLGANTGELFF.

The rearrangement uses TRBV4-2 and TRBJ2-2; 7 positions agree with TRBD1. Germline V gene lookup returns CDR1 LGHNA and CDR2 YNFKEQ. The CDR3 spans 15 residues. Germline trimming cut 7 bases from V and 1 base from J; bases unmatched to any gene: 6. For the CDR3, the DNA is TGTGCCAGCACCAAGGGACAGCGGAACACCGGGGAGCTGTTTTTT. This sequence encodes CASTKGQRNTGELFF.

This chain's CDR3 is CAWKNAGTGVGSLHF. CDR3 nucleotides: TGTGCCTGGAAGAACGCCGGGACAGGGGTCGGATCCCTCCACTTT. The genes are TRBV30 and TRBJ1-6; 10 bases agree with TRBD1. The junction had 14 bases not matched to a gene; V was cut back by 4 bases and J by 14 bases. Germline CDR1 and CDR2: GTSNPN and SVGIG (reference sequence). The CDR3 has 15 amino acids.

This chain joins TRBV27 and TRBJ1-5, with a possible D match to TRBD1 (5 bases). Germline V gene sequence: CDR1 MNHEY, CDR2 SMNVEV (reference sequence). The length of the CDR3 is 14 residues. V was pared by 3 bases and J by 7 bases, with 13 bases between. The CDR3 DNA is TGTGCCAGCAGTTTGTCAGGGATTAGCCAGCCCCAGCATTTT. This encodes CASSLSGISQPQHF.

This clone appeared a single time. This chain joins TRBV14 and TRBJ2-2; 7 positions match TRBD2. The germline CDR1 and CDR2 sequences are SGHDN and FVKESK. J gave up 0 bases and V 0 bases, and 7 bases lay outside the gene matches. The CDR3 runs to 18 residues. The CDR3 DNA reads as TGTGCCAGCAGCCAAGATTTCGGGCTAGCGGCGAACACCGGGGAGCTGTTTTTT. It yields the protein CASSQDFGLAANTGELFF.

The chain couples TRBV25-1 to TRBJ2-5, with D possibly matching TRBD2 (5 bases). Trimming cost V 0 bases and J 2 bases, with 10 bases left between them. Germline values: CDR1 MGHDK, CDR2 SYGVNS. There are 15 residues in the CDR3. The CDR3 nucleotides read TGTGCCAGCAGTGAATACCTAGCTGGTCAAGAGACCCAGTACTTC. It specifies CASSEYLAGQETQYF.

The chain combines TRBV7-8 with TRBJ2-7; 10 nucleotides line up with TRBD2. Germline trimming cut 5 bases from V and 6 bases from J; bases unmatched to any gene: 10. CDR3 length: 15 residues. CDR1 SGHVS and CDR2 FQNEAQ come from the germline V gene. This chain's CDR3 is CASSGSGRARGEQYF. The CDR3 DNA reads as TGTGCCAGCAGCGGCAGCGGGAGGGCCCGAGGCGAGCAGTACTTC. The variable domain in full, with the rest retrieved from reference TRBV7-8 and TRBJ2-7, is GAGVSQSPRYKVAKRGQDVALRCDPISGHVSLFWYQQALGQGPEFLTYFQNEAQLDKSGLPSDRFFAERPEGSVSTLKIQRTQQEDSAVYLCASSGSGRARGEQYFGPGTRLTVT.

This sequence joins TRBV3-1 (or the pseudogene TRBV3-2) and TRBJ1-2; D is undetermined. This CDR3 spans 18 amino acids. Trimming pared 3 bases from V and 1 base from J, leaving 21 bases between. CDR1 and CDR2 (germline): LGHDT, YNNKEL (reference sequence). The CDR3 DNA follows: TGTGCCAGCAGCCACCAAACCCCCCGGGGTTCCCATAACTATGGCTACACCTTC. Its translation: CASSHQTPRGSHNYGYTF.

This sequence joins TRBV7-9 and TRBJ1-2; D call uncertain. Germline CDR1 reads SEHNR; CDR2 reads FQNEAQ (reference sequence). The CDR3 is 13 amino acids. V lost 5 bases and J lost 7, with 14 bases in between. The CDR3 DNA reads TGTGCCAGCAGCCCAACTAGCCGGTTTGGCTACACCTTC. Translating gives CASSPTSRFGYTF.